What follows is one T cell receptor beta chain and its context. What it binds is not known. The conserved phenylalanine or tryptophan is not found at the CDR3 terminus, so this likely reflects a read error. The CDR3 covers 17 residues. The V gene lost 6 bases and the J gene lost 7 bases, with 25 bases spanning the gap. Germline CDR1 MDHEN, CDR2 SYDVKM. The data stem from a study of tumor and adjacent non-tumor tissue in lung cancer. Overall study: Aged about 31 to 80 years, patients included under 13 men and 4 to 6 women with stage I to III disease. Samples averaged about 4.3 million productive TCRbeta reads each.

RNA was extracted from bulk tissue without any cell sorting. Distant lung tissue was collected more than 3 cm away from the tumor edge. Study-level findings and limits: In normal lung, the top 100 clones were significantly more dominant than in tumor. Tumor tissue had significantly higher TCR diversity than normal lung.

Three rounds of nested PCR, following a modified ARM-PCR protocol, produced the TCRbeta library. A single record per CDR3 protein comes from TCRdb applying MiXCR to the multiplex PCR reads. The sample consists of about 98,000 distinct CDR3 sequences, around three quarters of them appearing once. The chain carries TRBV28 and TRBJ1-5, with a tentative D call TRBD1 (6 bases). This sequence originates from a man aged 55 to 69 with small cell lung cancer. Sequencing used distant non-tumor lung tissue. The CDR3 region is CASSRASPGARGQPQHI. The CDR3 nucleotides read TGTGCCAGCAGCCGCGCTTCCCCGGGGGCGCGAGGACAGCCCCAGCATATT.